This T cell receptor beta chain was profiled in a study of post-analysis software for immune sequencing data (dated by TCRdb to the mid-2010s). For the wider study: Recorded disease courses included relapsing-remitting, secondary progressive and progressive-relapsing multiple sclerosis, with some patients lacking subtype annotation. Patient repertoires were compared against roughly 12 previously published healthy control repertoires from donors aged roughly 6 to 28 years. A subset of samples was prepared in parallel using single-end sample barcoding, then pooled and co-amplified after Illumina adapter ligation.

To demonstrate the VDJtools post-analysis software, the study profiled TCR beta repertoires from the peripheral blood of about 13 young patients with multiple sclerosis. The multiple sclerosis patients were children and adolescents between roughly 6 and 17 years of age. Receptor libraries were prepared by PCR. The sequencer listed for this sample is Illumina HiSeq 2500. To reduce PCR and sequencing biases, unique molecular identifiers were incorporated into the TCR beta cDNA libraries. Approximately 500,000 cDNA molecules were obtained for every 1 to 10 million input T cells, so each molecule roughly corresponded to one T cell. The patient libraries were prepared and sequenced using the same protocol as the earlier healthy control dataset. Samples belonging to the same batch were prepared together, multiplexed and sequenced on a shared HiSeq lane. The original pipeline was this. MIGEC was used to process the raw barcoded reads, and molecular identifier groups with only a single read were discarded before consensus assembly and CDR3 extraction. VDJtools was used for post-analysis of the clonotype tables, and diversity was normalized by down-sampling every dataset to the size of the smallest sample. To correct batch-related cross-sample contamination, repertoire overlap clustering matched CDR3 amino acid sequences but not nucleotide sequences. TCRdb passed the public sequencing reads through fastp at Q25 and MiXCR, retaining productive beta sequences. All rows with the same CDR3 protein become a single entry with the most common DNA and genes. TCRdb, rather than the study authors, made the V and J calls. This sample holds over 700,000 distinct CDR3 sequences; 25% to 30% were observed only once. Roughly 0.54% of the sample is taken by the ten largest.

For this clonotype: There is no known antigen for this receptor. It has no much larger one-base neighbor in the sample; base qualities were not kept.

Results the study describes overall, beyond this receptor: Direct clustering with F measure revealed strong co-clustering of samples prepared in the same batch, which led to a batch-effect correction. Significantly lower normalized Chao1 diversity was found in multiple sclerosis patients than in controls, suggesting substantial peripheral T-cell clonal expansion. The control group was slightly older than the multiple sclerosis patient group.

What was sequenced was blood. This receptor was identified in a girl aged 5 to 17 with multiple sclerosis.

The nucleotide sequence reads as follows: TGTGCCAGCAGTTTGGGGGGCACCCGGGGAAACATTCAGTACTTC. The translation is CASSLGGTRGNIQYF. Rearrangement joined TRBV28 to TRBJ2-4; the D gene could be either TRBD1 or TRBD2, each agreeing at 6 bases. Spanning cysteine to phenylalanine, the CDR3 consists of 15 amino acids. Here the CDR3 DNA is all that survives: 45 bases in frame from base 1. V lost 3 bases and J lost 6 bases; the stretch between them is 15 bases long. Reading the germline V gene gives CDR1 MDHEN and CDR2 SYDVKM.